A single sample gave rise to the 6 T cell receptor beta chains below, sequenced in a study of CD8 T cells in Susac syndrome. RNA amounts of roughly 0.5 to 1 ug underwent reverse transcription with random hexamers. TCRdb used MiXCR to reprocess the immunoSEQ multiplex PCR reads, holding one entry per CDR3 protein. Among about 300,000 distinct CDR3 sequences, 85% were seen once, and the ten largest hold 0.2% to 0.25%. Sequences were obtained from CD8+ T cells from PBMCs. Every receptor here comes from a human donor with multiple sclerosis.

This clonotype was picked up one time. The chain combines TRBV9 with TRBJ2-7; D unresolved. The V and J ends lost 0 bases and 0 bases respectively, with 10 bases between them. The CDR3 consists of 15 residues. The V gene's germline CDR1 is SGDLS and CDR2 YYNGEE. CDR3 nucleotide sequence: TGTGCCAGCAGCGTAGCCGGCAGCCCCTCCTACGAGCAGTACTTC. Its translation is CASSVAGSPSYEQYF.

CDR3 sequence reads: CASSIPTDVNYGYTF. The DNA of the CDR3 is TGTGCCAGTAGTATCCCCACAGACGTTAACTATGGCTACACCTTC. The chain has TRBV19 and TRBJ1-2; D unresolved. CDR1 and CDR2 from the germline V gene are LNHDA and SQIVND (reference sequence). There are 15 residues in the CDR3. V shed 3 bases and J shed 1 base, with 12 bases lying between them.

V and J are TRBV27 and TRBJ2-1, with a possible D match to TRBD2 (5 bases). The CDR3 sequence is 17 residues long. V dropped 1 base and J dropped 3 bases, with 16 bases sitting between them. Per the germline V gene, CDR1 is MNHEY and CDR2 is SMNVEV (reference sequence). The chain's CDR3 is CASSLYSASNSYNEQFF. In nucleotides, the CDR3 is TGTGCCAGCAGTTTATATAGCGCTAGCAACAGCTACAATGAGCAGTTCTTC.

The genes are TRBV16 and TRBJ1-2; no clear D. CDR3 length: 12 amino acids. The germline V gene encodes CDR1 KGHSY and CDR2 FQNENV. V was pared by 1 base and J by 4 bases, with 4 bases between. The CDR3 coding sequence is TGTGCCAGCAGCCAATTCACCTATGGCTACACCTTC. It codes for CASSQFTYGYTF.

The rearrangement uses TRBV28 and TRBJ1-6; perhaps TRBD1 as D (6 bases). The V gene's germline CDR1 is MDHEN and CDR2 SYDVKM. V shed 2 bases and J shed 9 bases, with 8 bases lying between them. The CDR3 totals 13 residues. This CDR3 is CASSLTGTSPLHF. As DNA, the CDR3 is TGTGCCAGCAGTTTAACAGGGACTTCACCCCTCCACTTT.

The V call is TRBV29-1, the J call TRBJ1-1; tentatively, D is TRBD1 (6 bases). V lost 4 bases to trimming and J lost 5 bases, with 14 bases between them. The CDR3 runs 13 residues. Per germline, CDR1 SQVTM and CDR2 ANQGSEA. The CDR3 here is CSVGTVSETEAFF. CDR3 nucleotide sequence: TGCAGCGTTGGGACAGTGAGCGAAACTGAAGCTTTCTTT.